These 20 T cell receptor beta chains were sequenced from one sample in a study of CD8+CD57+ T cells in acquired aplastic anemia. Sequencing involved patients with CD8+CD57+ cell expansion previously shown by flow cytometry. Profiling of TCR beta VDJ combinations and CDR3 sequences used genomic DNA as template. TCRdb redid the calling of the reads with MiXCR, one entry per CDR3 protein. Of about 190,000 distinct CDR3 sequences in the sample, less than 60% were seen once. Sequences were obtained from sorted CD4+, CD8+, or CD8+CD57+ T cells (not recorded which) from PBMCs. The receptors derive from a human donor with aplastic anemia.

The chain combines TRBV15 with TRBJ1-3; D possibly corresponds to TRBD1 (5 bases). Germline CDR1 and CDR2: LNHNV and YYDKDF (reference sequence). The germline V and J ends were trimmed by 1 base and 11 bases, with 15 bases remaining between them. CDR3 length: 14 amino acids. CDR3 residues: CATSRAQAGDPIYF. The CDR3 coding sequence is TGTGCCACCAGCAGAGCCCAGGCGGGGGATCCCATATATTTT.

This chain links TRBV29-1 with TRBJ2-7; 9 bases are shared with TRBD1. The CDR3 extends over 12 amino acids. Germline trimming cut 7 bases from V and 10 bases from J; bases unmatched to any gene: 11. Germline V gene data show CDR1 as SQVTM and CDR2 as ANQGSEA. The CDR3 nucleotides are TGCAGCGCCCGACAGGGGGGGGACTCACAGTACTTC. Translation: CSARQGGDSQYF.

This clonotype was seen many times. V usage is TRBV15 and J usage is TRBJ2-7; 7 bases are a match to TRBD1. The junction had 1 base not matched to a gene; V was cut back by 2 bases and J by 3 bases. This CDR3 is built from 13 residues. Germline CDR1 is LNHNV and CDR2 is YYDKDF (reference sequence). For the CDR3, the DNA is TGTGCCACCAGCAGAAGGGACAGCTACGAGCAGTACTTC. This encodes CATSRRDSYEQYF.

The chain joins TRBV6-1 to TRBJ2-3, with 10 bases aligning to TRBD2. Per the germline V gene, CDR1 is MNHNS and CDR2 is SASEGT. Trimming cost V 6 bases and J 4 bases; bases outside gene matches: 4. The length of the CDR3 is 14 residues. The CDR3: CASSLAGVADTQYF. The DNA of the CDR3 is TGTGCCAGCAGCCTAGCGGGAGTGGCAGATACGCAGTATTTT.

In this sample, this clonotype turned up a few times. The rearrangement joins TRBV6-7 to TRBJ1-2; 8 positions agree with TRBD1. TRBV6-7 is placed among ORFs of uncertain function. V lost 2 bases and J lost 8; bases outside the gene matches: 4. This CDR3 is 13 amino acids long. The chain's CDR3 is CASSYQTGEGYTF. CDR3 nucleotide sequence: TGTGCCAGCAGTTACCAGACAGGGGAAGGCTACACCTTC.

The chain couples TRBV19 to TRBJ2-5; weak D call: TRBD2 (6 bases). Germline V lookup: CDR1 LNHDA, CDR2 SQIVND (reference sequence). Trimming removed 1 base from V and 5 bases from J, with 14 bases in between. This CDR3 is built from 15 residues. The CDR3 region has the DNA TGTGCCAGTAGTATAGGGGCAGAAGGAGGGGAGACCCAGTACTTC. Its protein product is CASSIGAEGGETQYF.

The chain joins TRBV10-1 to TRBJ2-7, with D tentatively TRBD2 (8 bases). This CDR3 contains 15 residues. In germline, CDR1 is WNHNN, CDR2 SYGVQD (reference sequence). V dropped 9 bases and J dropped 4 bases, with 22 bases sitting between them. CDR3 sequence (DNA): TGCGCCAGAGCCTTTAGCGGGACAGTGCCATACGAGCAGTACTTC. Translation gives CARAFSGTVPYEQYF.

This clonotype has only a few counts. V usage is TRBV20-1 and J usage is TRBJ1-3; D not certain. Trimming took off 6 bases at V and 7 bases at J, with 10 bases between the two ends. Germline CDR1 reads DFQATT; CDR2 reads SNEGSKA (reference sequence). The length of the CDR3 is 11 residues. The CDR3 loop reads CSAHIRNTIYF. Here the CDR3 DNA reads TGCAGTGCCCATATCAGGAACACCATATATTTT.

This clonotype was picked up many times. V usage is TRBV20-1 and J usage is TRBJ1-2; possibly TRBD1 for D (6 bases). The CDR3 totals 13 residues. Trimming took off 6 bases at V and 4 bases at J, with 15 bases between the two ends. Germline lookup yields CDR1 DFQATT and CDR2 SNEGSKA (reference sequence). CDR3 amino acids: CSAAETGPYGYTF. The DNA for the CDR3 is TGCAGTGCCGCAGAGACAGGTCCCTATGGCTACACCTTC.

This clonotype was observed at least ten times. This chain joins TRBV29-1 and TRBJ2-7; no clear D. Germline V lookup: CDR1 SQVTM, CDR2 ANQGSEA. CDR3 length equals 13 residues. V lost 6 bases to trimming and J lost 2 bases, with 14 bases between them. The CDR3 loop reads CSVFRPLTYEQYF. As DNA, the CDR3 is TGCAGCGTATTTAGGCCCCTCACCTACGAGCAGTACTTC.

This clonotype showed up just a few times. Given a much more abundant clone one base away, this may be a read error. This chain links TRBV5-1 with TRBJ1-2; D is undetermined. The germline CDR1 and CDR2 sequences are SGHRS and YFSETQ. V lost 1 base to trimming and J lost 4 bases, with 8 bases between them. The CDR3 loop spans 13 amino acids. The CDR3, as DNA: TGCGCCAGCAGCTTGACTGGAAGCTATGGCTACACCTTC. This sequence encodes CASSLTGSYGYTF.

This clonotype came up many times. The chain uses TRBV4-2 and TRBJ2-2, with 7 bases identical to TRBD1. The germline CDR1 and CDR2 sequences are LGHNA and YNFKEQ. V gave up 0 bases and J gave up 5 bases; unmatched junction bases: 6. CDR3 length: 16 amino acids. The CDR3 loop is CASSQDRDRLTGELFF. DNA of the CDR3: TGTGCCAGCAGCCAAGACCGGGACAGACTAACCGGGGAGCTGTTTTTT.

The table lists this clonotype with a few counts. J is TRBJ2-7 and V is TRBV24-1, with TRBD2 as a possible D gene (7 bases). V lost 4 bases and J 6 bases, leaving 9 bases between the germline ends. Germline V gene lookup returns CDR1 KGHDR and CDR2 SFDVKD. This CDR3 is built from 12 residues. The chain's CDR3 is CATSEGGREQYF. The CDR3 DNA follows: TGTGCCACCAGTGAGGGGGGGCGCGAGCAGTACTTC.

The chain links TRBV20-1 to TRBJ1-6, with 7 bases fitting TRBD1. After removal of 0 bases from V and 1 base from J, the junction contained 3 bases not matched to a gene. Germline values: CDR1 DFQATT, CDR2 SNEGSKA (reference sequence). The CDR3 length is 16 residues. CDR3 residues: CSARDPGGSYNSPLHF. CDR3 DNA: TGCAGTGCTAGAGATCCAGGGGGGTCCTATAATTCACCCCTCCACTTT.

This chain joins TRBV28 and TRBJ2-3, with TRBD1 matching 10 bases. This CDR3 is built from 15 residues. J gave up 0 bases and V 3 bases, and 0 bases lay outside the gene matches. Germline-derived CDR1 and CDR2 are MDHEN and SYDVKM. The CDR3 sequence: CASSLGQGSTDTQYF. The CDR3 coding sequence is TGTGCCAGCAGTTTGGGACAGGGGAGCACAGATACGCAGTATTTT.

This clonotype was recorded once. J is TRBJ2-2 and V is TRBV9; 9 positions agree with TRBD1. This CDR3 spans 16 amino acids. The V gene end was trimmed by 3 bases and the J gene end by 4 bases; junction bases not matched to a gene: 7. Looked up from germline, CDR1 is SGDLS and CDR2 is YYNGEE. CDR3: CASSDGQGITTGELFF. CDR3 nucleotides: TGTGCCAGCAGCGACGGACAGGGGATAACCACCGGGGAGCTGTTTTTT.

This clonotype has more than one count but fewer than ten. V usage is TRBV3-1 and J usage is TRBJ2-5; 11 positions match TRBD2. The CDR3 covers 17 residues. Per germline, CDR1 LGHDT and CDR2 YNNKEL (reference sequence). V dropped 2 bases and J dropped 5; count of bases not matched to a gene: 10. CDR3 sequence (DNA): TGTGCCAGCAGCCAAATTCGTGTGACTAGCGGGAAGGAGACCCAGTACTTC. This encodes CASSQIRVTSGKETQYF.

The chain is built from TRBV19 and TRBJ2-1; maybe TRBD2 (6 bases). CDR3 length: 13 amino acids. Germline assignment: CDR1 LNHDA and CDR2 SQIVND (reference sequence). V lost 2 bases and J 8 bases, leaving 10 bases between the germline ends. CDR3 amino acids: CASSIRGLDEQFF. The CDR3 nucleotides read TGTGCCAGTAGTATACGGGGGTTGGATGAGCAGTTCTTC.

In this sample, this clonotype turned up many times. The chain is built from TRBV19 and TRBJ2-6; weak D call: TRBD1 (6 bases). This CDR3 spans 16 amino acids. CDR1 and CDR2 from the germline V gene are LNHDA and SQIVND (reference sequence). Trimming left V 3 bases short and J 4 bases short, with 13 bases between. The CDR3 DNA reads as TGTGCCAGTAGTATGCGTGGGGGCGCCGGGGCCAACGTCCTGACTTTC. Translation: CASSMRGGAGANVLTF.

The table lists this clonotype with many counts. V usage is TRBV5-1 and J usage is TRBJ2-6; a possible D gene is TRBD2 (6 bases). Looked up from germline, CDR1 is SGHRS and CDR2 is YFSETQ. Trimming removed 3 bases from V and 0 bases from J, with 13 bases in between. The CDR3 sequence is 17 residues long. The CDR3 spells CASSSEGSHSGANVLTF. Written as DNA, the CDR3 is TGCGCCAGCAGCTCGGAGGGATCCCACTCTGGGGCCAACGTCCTGACTTTC.